A selection of T cell receptor beta chains follows, all from one sample in a study of blood T cell repertoires in COVID-19. TCRdb keeps only in-frame clones here, not all; method: immunoSEQ multiplex PCR. The sample yields about 140,000 clones, roughly 85% seen once. What was sequenced was peripheral blood. These receptor sequences come from a man aged 45-65 years with acute or convalescent COVID-19. Each CDR3 is given with its conserved first and last residue. Each record gives: D gene, J gene, V gene, clone size, CDR3 protein, CDR3 DNA. D genes are given only for firm matches. A clone size is listed for some rows: how often the clone was seen (once, few, many), or a class if it is expanded.

NA	TRBJ1-2	TRBV27	once	CASSFSAPQVYGYTF	TGTGCCAGCAGTTTCTCCGCCCCCCAGGTCTATGGCTACACCTTC
NA	TRBJ2-7	TRBV5-1	NA	CASSPQQGTYEQYF	TGCGCCAGCAGCCCCCAACAGGGAACCTACGAGCAGTACTTC
TRBD1	TRBJ2-7	TRBV7-9	NA	CASSAPGTDYEQYF	TGTGCCAGCAGCGCACCCGGGACAGACTACGAGCAGTACTTC
NA	TRBJ1-3	TRBV9	NA	CASSVSDYRASGNTIYF	TGTGCCAGCAGCGTATCCGATTACAGGGCCTCTGGAAACACCATATATTTT
TRBD2	TRBJ2-1	TRBV13	once	CASSDRGEGGLNEQFF	TGTGCCAGCAGCGACCGGGGGGAGGGCGGGTTGAATGAGCAGTTCTTC
TRBD2	TRBJ2-3	TRBV19	NA	CASSRASGSRSTDTQYF	TGTGCCAGTAGTCGGGCTAGCGGGAGCCGAAGCACAGATACGCAGTATTTT
NA	TRBJ1-1	TRBV14	once	CASSQDELSEAFF	TGTGCCAGCAGCCAAGATGAACTGAGTGAAGCTTTCTTT
NA	TRBJ1-2	TRBV23-1	NA	CASIQDRGGESYGYTF	TGCGCCAGCATCCAAGATAGAGGGGGGGAGTCCTATGGCTACACCTTC
NA	TRBJ1-3	TRBV18	NA	CASSSAIPRAEGNTIYF	TGTGCCAGCTCATCCGCTATCCCCAGGGCTGAAGGAAACACCATATATTTT
NA	TRBJ1-6	TRBV4-1	NA	CASSQVNWTPGDNSPLHF	TGCGCCAGCAGCCAAGTGAACTGGACACCTGGGGATAATTCACCCCTCCACTTT
TRBD2	TRBJ2-7	TRBV7-8	few	CASSEWDYAGEQYF	TGTGCCAGCAGTGAGTGGGACTATGCGGGAGAGCAGTACTTC
TRBD1	TRBJ1-1	TRBV4-2	NA	CASSQDRAPPNTEAFF	TGTGCTAGCAGCCAAGACAGGGCCCCACCTAACACTGAAGCTTTCTTT
TRBD2	TRBJ2-1	TRBV18	NA	CASSPTGTSNEQFF	TGTGCCAGCTCACCCACAGGGACTAGCAATGAGCAGTTCTTC
NA	TRBJ1-2	TRBV27	NA	CASSFKGGAPNGYTF	TGTGCCAGCAGTTTTAAAGGAGGGGCCCCGAATGGCTACACCTTC
TRBD2	TRBJ2-5	TRBV7-9	NA	CASSPGTSGQETQYF	TGTGCCAGCAGCCCCGGGACTAGCGGCCAAGAGACCCAGTACTTC
NA	TRBJ2-3	TRBV5-1	once	CASSLGTGGGADTQYF	TGCGCCAGCAGCTTAGGGACGGGGGGCGGCGCAGATACGCAGTATTTT
TRBD1	TRBJ1-1	TRBV4-1	NA	CASSQDNRGTEAFF	TGCGCCAGCAGCCAAGATAACAGGGGAACTGAAGCTTTCTTT
TRBD1	TRBJ1-1	TRBV4-2	NA	CASSQQTGTGTVTFF	TGTGCCAGCAGCCAACAAACGGGGACAGGAACGGTAACTTTCTTT
NA	TRBJ1-5	TRBV6-1	NA	CASSEGSLGGQPQHF	TGTGCCAGCAGTGAAGGGTCCTTGGGAGGCCAGCCCCAGCATTTT
TRBD1	TRBJ2-1	TRBV6-2/TRBV6-3	NA	CASSFRGPYPNEQFF	TGTGCCAGCAGTTTTAGGGGGCCTTACCCGAATGAACAGTTCTTC
TRBD2	TRBJ2-1	TRBV9	NA	CASSVGVAGGNEQFF	TGTGCCAGCAGCGTAGGTGTAGCGGGAGGGAATGAGCAGTTCTTC
NA	TRBJ2-5	TRBV7-9	NA	CASSLGHLQETQYF	TGTGCCAGCAGCTTGGGACACTTACAAGAGACCCAGTACTTC
TRBD1	TRBJ1-6	TRBV9	NA	CASSGPTGLLNSPLHF	TGTGCCAGCAGCGGCCCGACAGGGCTTTTAAATTCACCCCTCCACTTT
NA	TRBJ2-3	TRBV25-1	NA	CASSASGSRGTDTQYF	TGTGCCAGCAGTGCCTCGGGTTCGCGGGGCACAGATACGCAGTATTTT
NA	TRBJ2-7	TRBV3-1/TRBV3-2	NA	CASSQGASYEQYF	TGTGCCAGCAGCCAAGGGGCTTCCTACGAGCAGTACTTC
NA	TRBJ1-4	TRBV4-1	NA	CASSQVRVGFEKLFF	TGCGCCAGCAGCCAAGTTCGGGTAGGCTTTGAAAAACTGTTTTTT
TRBD1	TRBJ1-2	TRBV7-8	NA	CASSLVQGQGARGYTF	TGTGCCAGCAGCTTAGTCCAGGGGCAGGGGGCGCGCGGCTACACCTTC
TRBD2	TRBJ2-1	TRBV9	NA	CASSVVAGEGNEQFF	TGTGCCAGCAGCGTAGTTGCGGGAGAAGGGAATGAGCAGTTCTTC
NA	TRBJ1-1	TRBV12-3/TRBV12-4	NA	CASSPEGHTEAFF	TGTGCCAGCAGTCCGGAGGGGCACACTGAAGCTTTCTTT
NA	TRBJ2-3	TRBV5-1	NA	CASSFTGESTDTQYF	TGCGCCAGCAGCTTTACGGGGGAAAGCACAGATACGCAGTATTTT
NA	TRBJ2-1	TRBV7-2	NA	CASSFGGRWNEQFF	TGTGCCAGCAGCTTTGGTGGGAGGTGGAATGAGCAGTTCTTC
TRBD1	TRBJ2-7	TRBV7-3	NA	CASSPRGGQGAYEQYF	TGTGCCAGCAGCCCCCGGGGAGGACAGGGGGCCTACGAGCAGTACTTC
NA	TRBJ1-1	TRBV5-4	NA	CASSSQINTEAFF	TGTGCCAGCAGCTCCCAGATTAACACTGAAGCTTTCTTT
TRBD1	TRBJ2-7	TRBV7-9	NA	CASSFQQGAVEQYF	TGTGCCAGCAGCTTTCAACAGGGGGCCGTCGAGCAGTACTTC
TRBD1	TRBJ2-1	TRBV10-2	once	CASTHGQGRRNEQFF	TGCGCCAGCACCCATGGACAGGGCCGCAGGAATGAGCAGTTCTTC
NA	TRBJ1-2	TRBV3-1/TRBV3-2	NA	CASSLSETNYGYTF	TGTGCCAGCAGCCTGAGCGAGACCAACTATGGCTACACCTTC
TRBD1	TRBJ1-1	TRBV6-5	NA	CASSLVGQGNTEAFF	TGTGCCAGCAGCCTAGTCGGACAGGGAAACACTGAAGCTTTCTTT